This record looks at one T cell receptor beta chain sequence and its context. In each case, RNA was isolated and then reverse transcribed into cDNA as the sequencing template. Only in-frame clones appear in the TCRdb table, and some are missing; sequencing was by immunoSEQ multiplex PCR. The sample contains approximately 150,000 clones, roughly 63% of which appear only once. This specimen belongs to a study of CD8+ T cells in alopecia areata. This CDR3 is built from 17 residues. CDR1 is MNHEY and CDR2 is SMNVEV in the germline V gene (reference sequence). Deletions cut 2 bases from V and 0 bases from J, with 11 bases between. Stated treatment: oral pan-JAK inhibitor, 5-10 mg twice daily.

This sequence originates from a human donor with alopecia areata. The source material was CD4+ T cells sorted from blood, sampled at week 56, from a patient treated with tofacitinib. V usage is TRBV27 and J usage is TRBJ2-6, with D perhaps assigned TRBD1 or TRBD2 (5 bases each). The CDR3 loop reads CASSLEGFHSGANVLTF. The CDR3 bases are TGTGCCAGCAGTTTAGAGGGGTTCCACTCTGGGGCCAACGTCCTGACTTTC.